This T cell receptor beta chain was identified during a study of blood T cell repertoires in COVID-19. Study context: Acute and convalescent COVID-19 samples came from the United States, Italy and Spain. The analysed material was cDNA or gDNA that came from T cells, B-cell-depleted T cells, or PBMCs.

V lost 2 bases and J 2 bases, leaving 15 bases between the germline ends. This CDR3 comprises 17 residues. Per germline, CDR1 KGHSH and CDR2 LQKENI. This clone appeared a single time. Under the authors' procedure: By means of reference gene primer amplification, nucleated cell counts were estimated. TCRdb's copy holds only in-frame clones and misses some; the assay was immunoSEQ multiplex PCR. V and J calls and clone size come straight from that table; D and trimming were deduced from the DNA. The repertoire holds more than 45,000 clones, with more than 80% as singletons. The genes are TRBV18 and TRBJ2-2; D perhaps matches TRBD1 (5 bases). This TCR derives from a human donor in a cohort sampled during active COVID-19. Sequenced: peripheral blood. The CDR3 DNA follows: TGTGCCAGCTCACCATATACCCGACAGACTAACACCGGGGAGCTGTTTTTT. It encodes CASSPYTRQTNTGELFF. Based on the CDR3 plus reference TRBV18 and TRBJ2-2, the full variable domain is NAGVMQNPRHLVRRRGQEARLRCSPMKGHSHVYWYRQLPEEGLKFMVYLQKENIIDESGMPKERFSAEFPKEGPSILRIQQVVRGDSAAYFCASSPYTRQTNTGELFFGEGSRLTVL.